This TCR beta chain stems from a study of PD-1 blockade in mismatch repair-deficient tumors. Study as a whole: Enrolled about 2012-2016, patients had progressing, pretreated mismatch repair-deficient cancers of about a dozen types.

PCR or immunohistochemistry showed mismatch repair deficiency in every enrolled patient. V was trimmed by 5 bases and J by 2 bases, leaving 15 bases between them. Per germline, CDR1 MNHEY and CDR2 SMNVEV (reference sequence). CDR3 length: 15 amino acids. Turning to this clone: Its antigen is unknown.

Study-wide results and caveats: Tumor-resident clones, often absent from pretreatment blood, expanded after pembrolizumab and then contracted.

Sequencing was performed with immunoSEQ multiplex PCR; in TCRdb, only in-frame clones are kept and a portion is missing. The sample consists of 35,000 to 40,000 clones, more than 75% of them appearing once. The TCR comes from an adult with mismatch repair-deficient cancer. The gene calls are TRBV27 and TRBJ1-1, with D unclear. Sequenced material: peripheral blood, taken 4 weeks after starting pembrolizumab. CDR3: CASSPRTDLNTEAFF. CDR3 nucleotide sequence: TGTGCCAGCAGTCCACGGACGGATCTAAACACTGAAGCTTTCTTT.